Listed below are T cell receptor beta chains from one sample, sequenced in a study of T-cell memory formation after mild COVID-19. TCRdb reanalysed the 5' RACE reads using MiXCR and keeps one entry per CDR3 protein. The sample shows some 130,000 distinct CDR3 sequences, about 25% of them seen only once. Sequenced input: PBMCs or a T cell subset sorted from them (not recorded which). The receptors here all came from an adult woman who had mild COVID-19 (a few samples of this study predate the infection). Cell type and time point are not known. The conserved cysteine and the conserved F or W are not part of the CDR3 here. D genes are given only for firm matches. Rows give clone size only sometimes, using once, few, many, or a class for an expanded clone.

V: TRBV27; J: TRBJ1-2; size: .; D: .; CDR3: ASSWSGIYGYT
V: TRBV7-3; J: TRBJ2-3; size: few; D: TRBD1; CDR3: ASSLTGTGSDTQY
V: TRBV6-2/TRBV6-3; J: TRBJ1-4; size: few; D: .; CDR3: ASSYEGRLATNEKLF
V: TRBV5-1; J: TRBJ1-4; size: .; D: .; CDR3: ASSSSGLYEKLF
V: TRBV20-1; J: TRBJ2-7; size: few; D: TRBD2; CDR3: SARFPTPGRGGYEQY
V: TRBV7-9; J: TRBJ1-2; size: few; D: .; CDR3: ASSSTLNYGYT
V: TRBV5-1; J: TRBJ1-1; size: .; D: .; CDR3: ASSPGDNTEAF
V: TRBV7-9; J: TRBJ2-7; size: few; D: .; CDR3: ASSASSMAYEQY
V: TRBV5-6; J: TRBJ2-1; size: once; D: .; CDR3: ASSLGPTGYNEQF
V: TRBV10-1; J: TRBJ2-7; size: .; D: TRBD2; CDR3: ANAWGGSYEQY
V: TRBV4-3; J: TRBJ2-7; size: .; D: TRBD2; CDR3: ASSQDPGLVYEQY
V: TRBV9; J: TRBJ1-3; size: few; D: .; CDR3: ASSSTGQHSGNTIY
V: TRBV5-1; J: TRBJ2-7; size: medium-sized; D: TRBD1; CDR3: ASSTSGTGGYEQY
V: TRBV6-2/TRBV6-3; J: TRBJ2-3; size: few; D: .; CDR3: ASIRSERRADTQY
V: TRBV4-2; J: TRBJ2-1; size: few; D: .; CDR3: ASSQLGVTSSYNEQF
V: TRBV6-2/TRBV6-3; J: TRBJ1-2; size: .; D: .; CDR3: ASSYSDTGYGYT
V: TRBV7-9; J: TRBJ2-1; size: few; D: TRBD2; CDR3: ASRGLAYNEQF
V: TRBV2; J: TRBJ2-4; size: few; D: .; CDR3: ASNKGSRIQY
V: TRBV2; J: TRBJ2-3; size: few; D: .; CDR3: ASNAESTDTQY
V: TRBV5-1; J: TRBJ2-7; size: many; D: .; CDR3: ASSLRTPTVDEQY
V: TRBV19; J: TRBJ1-1; size: .; D: .; CDR3: ASAVDGGGNTEAF
V: TRBV7-9; J: TRBJ2-3; size: .; D: .; CDR3: ASSPADTTDTQY
V: TRBV27; J: TRBJ2-7; size: .; D: .; CDR3: ASSPSGLGVYEQY
V: TRBV18; J: TRBJ2-5; size: .; D: .; CDR3: ASLSVQEDQETQY
V: TRBV5-6; J: TRBJ2-5; size: many; D: .; CDR3: ASSFKQGRLETQY
V: TRBV6-4; J: TRBJ2-1; size: few; D: .; CDR3: ASSDSWTNYAEQF
V: TRBV12-3/TRBV12-4; J: TRBJ2-7; size: few; D: TRBD1; CDR3: ASSLGDRGYEQY
V: TRBV5-1; J: TRBJ1-1; size: .; D: .; CDR3: ASSPQGMGTEAF
V: TRBV25-1; J: TRBJ1-6; size: few; D: .; CDR3: ASSGLEPSSYNSPLH
V: TRBV19; J: TRBJ2-2; size: few; D: .; CDR3: ASSAGYTGELF